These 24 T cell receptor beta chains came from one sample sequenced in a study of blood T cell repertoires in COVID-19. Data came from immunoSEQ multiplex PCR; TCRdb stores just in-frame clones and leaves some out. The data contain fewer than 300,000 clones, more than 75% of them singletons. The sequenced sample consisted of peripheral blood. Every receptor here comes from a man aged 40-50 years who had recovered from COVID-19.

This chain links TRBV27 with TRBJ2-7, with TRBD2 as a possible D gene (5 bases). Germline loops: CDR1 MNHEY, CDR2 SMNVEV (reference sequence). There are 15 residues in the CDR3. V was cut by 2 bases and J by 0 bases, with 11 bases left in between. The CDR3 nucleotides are TGTGCCAGCAGTTTAGGGTGGGAGATCTCCTACGAGCAGTACTTC. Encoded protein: CASSLGWEISYEQYF.

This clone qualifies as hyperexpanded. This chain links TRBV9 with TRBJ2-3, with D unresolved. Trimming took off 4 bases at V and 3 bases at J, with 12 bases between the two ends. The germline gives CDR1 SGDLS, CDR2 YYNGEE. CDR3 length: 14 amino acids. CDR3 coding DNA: TGTGCCAGCAGCCTAGGCGCGTCGACAGATACGCAGTATTTT. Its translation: CASSLGASTDTQYF.

CDR3 protein: CATSSSREAANYGYTF. In DNA form, the CDR3 reads TGTGCCACCAGCAGCTCCAGGGAGGCAGCTAACTATGGCTACACCTTC. The chain joins TRBV15 to TRBJ1-2; possibly TRBD1 for D (5 bases). The CDR3 consists of 16 residues. V lost 3 bases, J lost 0 bases, and 14 bases lay in between. Germline lookup yields CDR1 LNHNV and CDR2 YYDKDF (reference sequence). Full variable domain (outside the CDR3, taken from reference TRBV15 and TRBJ1-2): DAMVIQNPRYQVTQFGKPVTLSCSQTLNHNVMYWYQQKSSQAPKLLFHYYDKDFNNEADTPDNFQSRRPNTSFCFLDIRSPGLGDTAMYLCATSSSREAANYGYTFGSGTRLTVV.

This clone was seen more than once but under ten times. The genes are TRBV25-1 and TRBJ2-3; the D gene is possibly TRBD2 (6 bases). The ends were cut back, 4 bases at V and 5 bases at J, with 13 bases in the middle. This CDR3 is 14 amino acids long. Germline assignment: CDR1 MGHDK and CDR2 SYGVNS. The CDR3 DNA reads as TGTGCCAGCAGTGGATACCGGGGACTAGATACGCAGTATTTT. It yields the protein CASSGYRGLDTQYF.

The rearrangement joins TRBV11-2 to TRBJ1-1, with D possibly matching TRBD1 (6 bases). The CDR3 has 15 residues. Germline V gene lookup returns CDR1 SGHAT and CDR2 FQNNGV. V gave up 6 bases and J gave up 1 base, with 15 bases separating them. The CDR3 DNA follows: TGTGCCAGCAGGACACCAGGGGTTAGGAACACTGAAGCTTTCTTT. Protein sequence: CASRTPGVRNTEAFF.

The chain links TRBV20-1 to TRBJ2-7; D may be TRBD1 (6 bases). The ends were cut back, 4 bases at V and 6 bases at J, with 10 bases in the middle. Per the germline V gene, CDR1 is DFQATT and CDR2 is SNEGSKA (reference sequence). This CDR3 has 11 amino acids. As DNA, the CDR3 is TGCAGTGCTAAGGGGGTCGGCGAGCAGTACTTC. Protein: CSAKGVGEQYF.

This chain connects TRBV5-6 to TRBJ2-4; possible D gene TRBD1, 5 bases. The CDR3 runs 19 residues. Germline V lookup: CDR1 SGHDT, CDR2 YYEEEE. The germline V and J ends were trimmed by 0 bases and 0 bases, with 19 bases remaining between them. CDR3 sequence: CASSLGTIRLAIAKNIQYF. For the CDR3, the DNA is TGTGCCAGCAGCTTGGGGACAATCAGATTGGCCATAGCCAAAAACATTCAGTACTTC.

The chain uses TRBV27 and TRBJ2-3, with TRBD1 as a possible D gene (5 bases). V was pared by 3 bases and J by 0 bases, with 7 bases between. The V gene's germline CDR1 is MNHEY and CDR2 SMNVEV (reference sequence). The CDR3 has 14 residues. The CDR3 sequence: CASSFGASTDTQYF. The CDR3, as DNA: TGTGCCAGCAGTTTTGGGGCGAGCACAGATACGCAGTATTTT.

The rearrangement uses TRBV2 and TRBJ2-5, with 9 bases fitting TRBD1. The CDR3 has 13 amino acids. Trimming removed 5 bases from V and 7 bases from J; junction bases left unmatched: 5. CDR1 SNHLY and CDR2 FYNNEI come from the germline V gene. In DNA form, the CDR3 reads TGTGCCAGCAGTTACAGGGGGCGTAGGACCCAGTACTTC. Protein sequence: CASSYRGRRTQYF.

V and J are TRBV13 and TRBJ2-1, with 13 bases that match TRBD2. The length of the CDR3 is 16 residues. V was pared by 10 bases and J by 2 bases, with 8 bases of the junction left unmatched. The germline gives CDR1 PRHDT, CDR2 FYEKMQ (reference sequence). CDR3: CATNELAGGAYNEQFF. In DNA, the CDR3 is TGTGCCACCAACGAACTAGCGGGAGGGGCCTACAATGAGCAGTTCTTC.

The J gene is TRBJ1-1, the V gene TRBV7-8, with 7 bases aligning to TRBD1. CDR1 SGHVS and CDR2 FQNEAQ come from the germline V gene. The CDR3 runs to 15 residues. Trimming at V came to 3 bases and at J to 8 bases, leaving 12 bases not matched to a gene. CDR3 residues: CASSFRGLQGTEAFF. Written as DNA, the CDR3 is TGTGCCAGCAGCTTCCGTGGGTTACAGGGGACCGAAGCTTTCTTT.

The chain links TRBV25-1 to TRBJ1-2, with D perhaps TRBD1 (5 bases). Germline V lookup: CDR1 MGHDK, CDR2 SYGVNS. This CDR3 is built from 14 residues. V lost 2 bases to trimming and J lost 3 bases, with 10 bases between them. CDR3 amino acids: CASSEGGADYGYTF. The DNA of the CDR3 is TGTGCCAGCAGTGAAGGAGGGGCGGACTATGGCTACACCTTC.

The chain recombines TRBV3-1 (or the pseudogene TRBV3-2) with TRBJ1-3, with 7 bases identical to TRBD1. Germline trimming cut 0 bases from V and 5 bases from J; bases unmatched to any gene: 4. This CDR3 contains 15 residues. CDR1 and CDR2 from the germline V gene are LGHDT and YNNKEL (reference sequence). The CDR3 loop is CASSQDRDSRNTIYF. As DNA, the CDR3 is TGTGCCAGCAGCCAAGACCGGGACAGTAGAAACACCATATATTTT.

The CDR3 DNA is TGTGCCAGCAGTCGACTAGCGGGGTCGATTGATGAGCAGTTCTTC. It translates to CASSRLAGSIDEQFF. The V call is TRBV14, the J call TRBJ2-1; TRBD2 matches at 11 bases. Germline loops: CDR1 SGHDN, CDR2 FVKESK. The V segment lost 6 bases and the J segment 8 bases; nucleotides outside the gene matches: 9. CDR3 length: 15 residues.

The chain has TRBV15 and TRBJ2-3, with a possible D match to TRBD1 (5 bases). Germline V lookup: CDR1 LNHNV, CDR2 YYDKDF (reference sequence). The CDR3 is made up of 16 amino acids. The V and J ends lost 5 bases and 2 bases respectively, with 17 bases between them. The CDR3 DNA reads TGTGCCACCAGCGAACAGGCCCTAGGGAACACAGATACGCAGTATTTT. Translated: CATSEQALGNTDTQYF.

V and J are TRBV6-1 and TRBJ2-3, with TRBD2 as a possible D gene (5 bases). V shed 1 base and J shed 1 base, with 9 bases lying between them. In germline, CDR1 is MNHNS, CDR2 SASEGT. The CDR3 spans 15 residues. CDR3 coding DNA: TGTGCCAGCAGTGAAGGAGGGAGCCGCACAGATACGCAGTATTTT. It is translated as CASSEGGSRTDTQYF.

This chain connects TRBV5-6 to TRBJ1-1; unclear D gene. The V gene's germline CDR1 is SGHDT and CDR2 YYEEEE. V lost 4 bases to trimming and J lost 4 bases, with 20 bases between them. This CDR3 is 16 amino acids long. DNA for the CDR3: TGTGCCAGCAGCCCAGTCATGGTAGGGAGGAGCACTGAAGCTTTCTTT. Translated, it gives CASSPVMVGRSTEAFF.

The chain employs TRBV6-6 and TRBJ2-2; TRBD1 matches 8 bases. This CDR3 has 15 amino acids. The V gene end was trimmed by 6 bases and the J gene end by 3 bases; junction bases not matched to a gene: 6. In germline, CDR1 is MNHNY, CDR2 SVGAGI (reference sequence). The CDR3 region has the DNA TGTGCCAGCAGGTCACAGGGGGTTGACACCGGGGAGCTGTTTTTT. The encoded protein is CASRSQGVDTGELFF.

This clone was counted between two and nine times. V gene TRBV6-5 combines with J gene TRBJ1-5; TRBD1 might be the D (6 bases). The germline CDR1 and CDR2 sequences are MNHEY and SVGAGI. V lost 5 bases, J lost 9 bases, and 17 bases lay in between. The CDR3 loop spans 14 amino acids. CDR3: CASSRGQGMGPQHF. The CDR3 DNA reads TGTGCCAGCAGTCGGGGTCAGGGGATGGGGCCCCAGCATTTT.

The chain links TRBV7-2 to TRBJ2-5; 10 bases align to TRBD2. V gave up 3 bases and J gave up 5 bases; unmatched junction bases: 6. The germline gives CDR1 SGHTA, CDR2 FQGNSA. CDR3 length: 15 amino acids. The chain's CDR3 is CASSFSGGPGETQYF. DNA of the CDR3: TGTGCCAGCAGCTTTAGCGGGGGGCCGGGGGAGACCCAGTACTTC.

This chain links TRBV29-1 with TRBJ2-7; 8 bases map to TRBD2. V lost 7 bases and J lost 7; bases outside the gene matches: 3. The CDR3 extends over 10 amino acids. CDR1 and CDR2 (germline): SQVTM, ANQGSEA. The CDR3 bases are TGCAGCGCGGGGGGGCAGGAGCAGTACTTC. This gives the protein CSAGGQEQYF.

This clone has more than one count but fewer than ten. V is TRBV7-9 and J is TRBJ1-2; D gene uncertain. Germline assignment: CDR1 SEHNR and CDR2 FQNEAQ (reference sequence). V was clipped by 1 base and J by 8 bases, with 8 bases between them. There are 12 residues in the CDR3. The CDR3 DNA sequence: TGTGCCAGCAGCTTAGGCTTGAGGGGCTACACCTTC. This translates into CASSLGLRGYTF.

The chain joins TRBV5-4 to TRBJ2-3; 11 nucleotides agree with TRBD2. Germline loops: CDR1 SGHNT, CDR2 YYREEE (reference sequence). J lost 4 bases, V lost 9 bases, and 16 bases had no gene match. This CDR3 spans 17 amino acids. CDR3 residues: CATDRLTSGGGADTQYF. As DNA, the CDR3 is TGTGCCACCGATAGGTTAACTAGCGGGGGTGGGGCAGATACGCAGTATTTT.

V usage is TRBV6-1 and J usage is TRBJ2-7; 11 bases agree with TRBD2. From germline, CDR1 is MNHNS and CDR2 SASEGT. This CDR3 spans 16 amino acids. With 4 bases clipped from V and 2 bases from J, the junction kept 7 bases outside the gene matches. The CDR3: CASSAASGGMTYEQYF. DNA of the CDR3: TGTGCCAGCAGTGCCGCTAGCGGGGGGATGACCTACGAGCAGTACTTC.